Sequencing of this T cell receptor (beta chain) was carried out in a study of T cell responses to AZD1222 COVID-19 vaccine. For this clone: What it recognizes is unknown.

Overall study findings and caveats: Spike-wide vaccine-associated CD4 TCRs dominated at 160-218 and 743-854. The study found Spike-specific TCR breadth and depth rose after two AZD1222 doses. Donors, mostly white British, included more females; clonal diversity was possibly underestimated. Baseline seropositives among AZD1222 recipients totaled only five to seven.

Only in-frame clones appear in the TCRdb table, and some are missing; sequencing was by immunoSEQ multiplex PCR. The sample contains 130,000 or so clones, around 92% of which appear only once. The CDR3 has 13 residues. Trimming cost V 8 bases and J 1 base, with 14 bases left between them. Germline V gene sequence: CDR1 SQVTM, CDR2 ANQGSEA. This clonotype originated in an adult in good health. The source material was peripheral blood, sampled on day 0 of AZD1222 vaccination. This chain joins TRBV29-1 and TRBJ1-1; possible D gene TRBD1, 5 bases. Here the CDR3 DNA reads TGCAGCACATGTAGGGGAAGGAACACTGAAGCTTTCTTT. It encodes CSTCRGRNTEAFF.